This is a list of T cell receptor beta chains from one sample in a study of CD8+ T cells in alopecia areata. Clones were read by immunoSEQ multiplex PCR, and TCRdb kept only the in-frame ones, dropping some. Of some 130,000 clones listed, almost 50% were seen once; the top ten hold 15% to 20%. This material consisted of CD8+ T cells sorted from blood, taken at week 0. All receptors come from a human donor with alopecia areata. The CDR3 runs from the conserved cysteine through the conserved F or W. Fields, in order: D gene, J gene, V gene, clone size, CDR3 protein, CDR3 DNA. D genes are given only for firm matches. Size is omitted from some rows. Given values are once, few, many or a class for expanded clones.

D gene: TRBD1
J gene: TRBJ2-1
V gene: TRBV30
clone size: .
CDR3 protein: CAWGALGTGYNEQFF
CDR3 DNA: TGTGCCTGGGGGGCCCTCGGGACAGGCTACAATGAGCAGTTCTTC

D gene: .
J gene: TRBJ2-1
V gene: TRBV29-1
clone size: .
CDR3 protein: CSFEPGNRPYNEQFF
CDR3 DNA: TGCAGCTTTGAGCCGGGGAACCGACCTTACAATGAGCAGTTCTTC

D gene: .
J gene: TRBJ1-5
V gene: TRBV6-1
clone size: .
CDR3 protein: CASSTGTVNQPQHF
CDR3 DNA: TGTGCCAGCAGCACCGGGACCGTTAATCAGCCCCAGCATTTT

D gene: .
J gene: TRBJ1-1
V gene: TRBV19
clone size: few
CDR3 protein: CASSIPDMNTEAFF
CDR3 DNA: TGTGCCAGTAGTATCCCGGACATGAACACTGAAGCTTTCTTT

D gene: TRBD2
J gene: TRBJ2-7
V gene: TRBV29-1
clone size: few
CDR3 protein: CSVWTSGGYEQYF
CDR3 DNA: TGCAGCGTGTGGACTAGCGGGGGCTACGAGCAGTACTTC

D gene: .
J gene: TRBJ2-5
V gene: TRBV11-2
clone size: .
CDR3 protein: CASSHRAGHQETQYF
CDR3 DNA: TGTGCCAGCAGCCACCGGGCGGGGCACCAAGAGACCCAGTACTTC

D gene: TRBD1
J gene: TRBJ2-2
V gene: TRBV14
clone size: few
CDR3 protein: CASSQARTGYTGELFF
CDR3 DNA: TGTGCCAGCAGCCAAGCCAGGACAGGGTACACCGGGGAGCTGTTTTTT

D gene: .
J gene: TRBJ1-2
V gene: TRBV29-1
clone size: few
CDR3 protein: CSVEGAETGTSRAYGYTF
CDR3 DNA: TGCAGCGTTGAAGGGGCGGAAACGGGGACTTCGAGGGCCTATGGCTACACCTTC

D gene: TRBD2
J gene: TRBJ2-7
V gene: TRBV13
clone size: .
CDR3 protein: CASSFARTSLAPYEQYF
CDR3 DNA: TGTGCCAGCAGCTTTGCTCGGACTAGCTTGGCCCCCTACGAGCAGTACTTC

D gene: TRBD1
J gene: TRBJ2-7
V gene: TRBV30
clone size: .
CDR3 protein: CAWSVLGQGIYEQYF
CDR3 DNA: TGTGCCTGGAGTGTACTAGGACAGGGGATCTACGAGCAGTACTTC

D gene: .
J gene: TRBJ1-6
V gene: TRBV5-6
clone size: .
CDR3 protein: CASSLLNGDASPLHF
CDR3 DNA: TGTGCCAGCAGCTTGTTAAACGGGGACGCTTCACCCCTCCACTTT

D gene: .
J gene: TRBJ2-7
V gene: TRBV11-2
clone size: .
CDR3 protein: CASSLYPTGGPYEQYF
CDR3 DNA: TGTGCCAGCAGCCTATACCCGACAGGAGGTCCCTACGAGCAGTACTTC

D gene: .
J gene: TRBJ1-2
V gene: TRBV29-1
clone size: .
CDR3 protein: CSVEDPGARDYGYTF
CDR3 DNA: TGCAGCGTTGAAGATCCAGGGGCCAGAGACTATGGCTACACCTTC